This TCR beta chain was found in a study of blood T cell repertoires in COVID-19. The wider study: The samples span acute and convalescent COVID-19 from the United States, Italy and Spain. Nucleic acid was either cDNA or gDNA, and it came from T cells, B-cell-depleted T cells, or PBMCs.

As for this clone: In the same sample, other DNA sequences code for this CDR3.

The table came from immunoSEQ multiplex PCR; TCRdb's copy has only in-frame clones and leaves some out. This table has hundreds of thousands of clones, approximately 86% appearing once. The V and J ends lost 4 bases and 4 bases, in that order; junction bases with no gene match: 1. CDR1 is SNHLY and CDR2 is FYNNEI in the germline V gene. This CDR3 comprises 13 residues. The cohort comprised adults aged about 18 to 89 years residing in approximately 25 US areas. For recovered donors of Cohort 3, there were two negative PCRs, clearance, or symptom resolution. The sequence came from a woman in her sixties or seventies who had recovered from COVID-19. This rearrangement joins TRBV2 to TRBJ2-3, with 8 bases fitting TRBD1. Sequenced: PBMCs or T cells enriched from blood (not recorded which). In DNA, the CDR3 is TGTGCCAGCAGTGGACAGGGGCCAGATACGCAGTATTTT. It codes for CASSGQGPDTQYF.